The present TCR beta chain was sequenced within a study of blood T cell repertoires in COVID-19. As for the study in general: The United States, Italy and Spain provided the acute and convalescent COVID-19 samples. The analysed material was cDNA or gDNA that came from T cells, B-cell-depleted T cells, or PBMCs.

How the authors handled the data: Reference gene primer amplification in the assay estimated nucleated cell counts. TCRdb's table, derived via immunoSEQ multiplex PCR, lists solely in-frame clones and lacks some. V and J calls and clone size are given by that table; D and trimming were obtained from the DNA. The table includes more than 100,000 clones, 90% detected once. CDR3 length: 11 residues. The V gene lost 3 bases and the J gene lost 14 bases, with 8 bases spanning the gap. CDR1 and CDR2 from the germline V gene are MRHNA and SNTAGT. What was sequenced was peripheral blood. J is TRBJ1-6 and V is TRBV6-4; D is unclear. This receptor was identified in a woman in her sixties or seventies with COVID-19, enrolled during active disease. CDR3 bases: TGTGCCAGCAGTGAGGCCGCGGCCCTCCACTTT. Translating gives CASSEAAALHF.